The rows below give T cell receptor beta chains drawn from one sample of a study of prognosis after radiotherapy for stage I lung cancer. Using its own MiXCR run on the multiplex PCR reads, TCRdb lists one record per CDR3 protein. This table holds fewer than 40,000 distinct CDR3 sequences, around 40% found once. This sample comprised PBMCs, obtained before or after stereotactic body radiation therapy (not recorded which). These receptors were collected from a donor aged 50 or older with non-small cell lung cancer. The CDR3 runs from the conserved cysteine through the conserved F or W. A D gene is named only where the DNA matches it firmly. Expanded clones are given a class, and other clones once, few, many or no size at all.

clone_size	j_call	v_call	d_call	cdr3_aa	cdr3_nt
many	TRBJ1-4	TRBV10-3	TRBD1	CAISPRDRATTNEKLFF	TGTGCCATCAGCCCCCGGGACAGGGCTACAACTAATGAAAAACTGTTTTTT
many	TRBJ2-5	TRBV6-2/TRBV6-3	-	CASSYSRGRGQETQYF	TGTGCCAGCAGTTACTCGAGGGGCAGGGGACAAGAGACCCAGTACTTC
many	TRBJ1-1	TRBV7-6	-	CASSLGMNTEAFF	TGTGCCAGCAGCTTAGGCATGAACACTGAAGCTTTCTTT
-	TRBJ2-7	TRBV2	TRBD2	CAIRLVLAASYEQYF	TGTGCCATCAGGCTGGTACTAGCGGCCTCCTACGAGCAGTACTTC
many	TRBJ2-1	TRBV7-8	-	CASSLYLAIGGNEQFF	TGTGCCAGCAGCTTATATCTAGCGATTGGGGGGAATGAGCAGTTCTTC
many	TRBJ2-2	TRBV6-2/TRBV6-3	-	CASRPQAYGELFF	TGTGCCAGCAGACCACAGGCATACGGGGAGCTGTTTTTT
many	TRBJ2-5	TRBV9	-	CASSVVGLFQETQYF	TGTGCCAGCAGCGTAGTAGGTCTGTTCCAGGAGACCCAGTACTTC
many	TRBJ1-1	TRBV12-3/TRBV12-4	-	CASSPGLGGKRTEAFF	TGTGCCAGCAGCCCCGGTTTGGGGGGAAAGCGAACTGAAGCTTTCTTT
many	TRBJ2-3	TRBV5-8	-	CASSFPDTQYF	TGTGCCAGCAGCTTTCCTGATACGCAGTATTTT
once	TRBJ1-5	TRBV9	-	CASSASTGPQPQHF	TGTGCCAGCAGCGCCTCCACCGGTCCCCAGCCCCAGCATTTT
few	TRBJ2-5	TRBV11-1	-	CASSLTGGAETQYF	TGTGCCAGCAGCTTAACGGGGGGCGCGGAGACCCAGTACTTC
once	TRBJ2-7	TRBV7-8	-	CASSSQVGYEQYF	TGTGCCAGCAGCTCCCAGGTCGGGTACGAGCAGTACTTC
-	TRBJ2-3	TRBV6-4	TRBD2	CASSYPLAGGPTDTQYF	TGTGCCAGCAGTTACCCCCTAGCGGGAGGGCCTACAGATACGCAGTATTTT
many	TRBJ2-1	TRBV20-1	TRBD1	CSARRDSYNEQFF	TGCAGTGCTAGACGGGACAGCTACAATGAGCAGTTCTTC
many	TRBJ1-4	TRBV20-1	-	CSAPKGGGRSEKLFF	TGCAGTGCTCCCAAGGGGGGGGGCAGAAGTGAAAAACTGTTTTTT
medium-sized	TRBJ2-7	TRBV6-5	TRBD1	CASRMGQGRSYEQYF	TGTGCCAGCAGGATGGGACAGGGGAGATCCTACGAGCAGTACTTC
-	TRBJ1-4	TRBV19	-	CASTLRGLGEKLFF	TGTGCCAGTACCTTGCGGGGTTTGGGAGAAAAACTGTTTTTT
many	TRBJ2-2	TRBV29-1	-	CSVEQGAGGELFF	TGCAGCGTTGAACAAGGCGCGGGCGGGGAGCTGTTTTTT
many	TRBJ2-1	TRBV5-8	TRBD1	CASSLSDRGSNEQFF	TGTGCCAGCAGCTTGTCCGACAGGGGGTCCAATGAGCAGTTCTTC
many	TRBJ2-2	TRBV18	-	CASSPAGIGELFF	TGTGCCAGCTCTCCGGCGGGAATCGGGGAGCTGTTTTTT
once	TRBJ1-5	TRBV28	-	CASSLPQISNQPKHF	TGTGCCAGCAGTTTGCCGCAGATTAGCAATCAGCCAAAGCATTTT
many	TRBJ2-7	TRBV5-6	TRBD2	CASSFESPGLGGEQYF	TGTGCCAGCAGCTTTGAGAGCCCGGGACTAGGAGGCGAGCAGTACTTC
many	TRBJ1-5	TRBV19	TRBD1	CASRAHRDRVDQPQHF	TGTGCCAGTAGAGCCCACCGGGACAGGGTGGATCAGCCCCAGCATTTT
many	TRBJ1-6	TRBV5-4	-	CASSFRWNSPLHF	TGTGCCAGCAGCTTCCGGTGGAATTCACCCCTCCACTTT
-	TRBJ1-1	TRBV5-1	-	CASSLASGTEAFF	TGCGCCAGCAGCTTGGCCAGTGGGACTGAAGCTTTCTTT
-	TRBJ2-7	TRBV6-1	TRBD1	CASRLGTGGGYEQYF	TGTGCCAGCAGACTCGGGACAGGGGGAGGCTACGAGCAGTACTTC
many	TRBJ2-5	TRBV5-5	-	CASSLAGQNQYF	TGTGCCAGCAGCTTGGCGGGGCAGAACCAGTACTTC
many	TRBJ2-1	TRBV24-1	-	CATSDYQPGRTPPWNEQFF	TGTGCCACCAGTGATTATCAACCGGGACGCACCCCCCCGTGGAATGAGCAGTTCTTC
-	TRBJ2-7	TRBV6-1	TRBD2	CASNPSGRGEQYF	TGTGCCAGTAACCCCAGCGGGAGAGGGGAGCAGTACTTC
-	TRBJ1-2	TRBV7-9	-	CASTRTGSSGYTF	TGTGCCAGCACTCGAACAGGGTCTTCTGGCTACACCTTC
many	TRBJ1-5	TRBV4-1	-	CASSQGPGNQPQHF	TGCGCCAGCAGCCAAGGTCCAGGCAATCAGCCCCAGCATTTT
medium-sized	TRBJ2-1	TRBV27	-	CASSLGALYNEQFF	TGTGCCAGCAGTTTAGGCGCACTATACAATGAGCAGTTCTTC
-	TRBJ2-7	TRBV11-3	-	CASSLDGRGGDYEQYF	TGTGCCAGCAGCTTAGATGGTCGCGGCGGTGACTACGAGCAGTACTTC
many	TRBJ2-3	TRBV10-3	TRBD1	CAISTATGRADTQYF	TGTGCCATCAGTACGGCGACAGGGCGAGCAGATACGCAGTATTTT
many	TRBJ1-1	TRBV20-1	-	CSASGPLGNTEAFF	TGCAGTGCTAGTGGACCCTTGGGGAACACTGAAGCTTTCTTT
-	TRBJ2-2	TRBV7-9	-	CASSPPPDTLELFF	TGTGCCAGCAGCCCCCCCCCGGACACCTTGGAGCTGTTTTTT
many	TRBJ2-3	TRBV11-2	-	CASSLEGFSTDTQYF	TGTGCCAGCAGCTTAGAAGGGTTTAGTACAGATACGCAGTATTTT
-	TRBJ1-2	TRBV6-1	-	CASIGTWYYGYTF	TGTGCCAGCATTGGGACATGGTATTATGGCTACACCTTC
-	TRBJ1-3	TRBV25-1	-	CASSPGDTIYF	TGTGCCAGCAGCCCCGGCGACACCATATATTTT
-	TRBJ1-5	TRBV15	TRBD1	CATSGTFRGGHQPQHF	TGTGCCACCAGCGGCACGTTCAGGGGGGGTCATCAGCCCCAGCATTTT
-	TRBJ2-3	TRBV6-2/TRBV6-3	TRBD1	CAISAVTGDTDTQYF	TGTGCCATCAGTGCGGTGACAGGGGACACAGATACGCAGTATTTT
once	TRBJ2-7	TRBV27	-	CASSFDQTGSPYEQYF	TGTGCCAGCAGTTTCGACCAGACAGGATCTCCCTACGAGCAGTACTTC
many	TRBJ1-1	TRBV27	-	CASSLYWASNTEAFF	TGTGCCAGCAGTTTATATTGGGCCTCGAACACTGAAGCTTTCTTT
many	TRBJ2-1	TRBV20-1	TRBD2	CSARDQGTSGYNEQFF	TGCAGTGCTAGAGATCAAGGAACTAGCGGTTACAATGAGCAGTTCTTC
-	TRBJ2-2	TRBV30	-	CAWSRGGGGTGELFF	TGTGCCTGGAGCCGAGGGGGGGGCGGCACCGGGGAGCTGTTTTTT
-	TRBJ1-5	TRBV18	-	CASSPGGPPEPQHF	TGTGCCAGCTCACCGGGAGGCCCGCCTGAGCCCCAGCATTTT
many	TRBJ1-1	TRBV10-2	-	CASSELGNTEAFF	TGCGCCAGCAGTGAATTGGGGAACACTGAAGCTTTCTTT
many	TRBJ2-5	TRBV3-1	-	CASSQDTGIQETQYF	TGTGCCAGCAGCCAAGATACTGGGATCCAAGAGACCCAGTACTTC
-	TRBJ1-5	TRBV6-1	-	CASRGDSNQPQHF	TGTGCCAGCAGGGGTGATAGCAATCAGCCCCAGCATTTT
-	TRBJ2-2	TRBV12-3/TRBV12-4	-	CASSTDGNNGELFF	TGTGCCAGCAGCACGGACGGGAACAACGGGGAGCTGTTTTTT
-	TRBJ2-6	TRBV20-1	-	CSGRGAHGGANVLTF	TGCAGTGGTCGAGGGGCCCACGGCGGGGCCAACGTCCTGACTTTC
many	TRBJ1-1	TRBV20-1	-	CSARSHGRFTEAFF	TGCAGTGCTAGATCCCATGGCAGGTTCACTGAAGCTTTCTTT
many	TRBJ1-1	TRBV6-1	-	CASLSRLKSSEAFF	TGTGCCAGCCTATCCAGGCTGAAGAGTTCTGAAGCTTTCTTT